This entry concerns a single TCR beta chain. Antigen unknown. Genomic DNA belonging to each subset was distributed in equal measure over several immunoSEQ plates. Clones were sequenced by immunoSEQ multiplex PCR, and TCRdb holds only the in-frame ones, with some missing. The top ten hold about 0.39% of the sample, which has millions of clones, over 90% seen once. The record originates from a study of shared clonotypes between healthy human individuals. Study findings and constraints: Generation of non-shared clonotypes was less probable than generation of clonotypes shared by all four donors. An expected dependence of interdonor clonotype sharing on sequencing depth was noted.

Germline trimming cut 8 bases from V and 5 bases from J; bases unmatched to any gene: 4. The CDR3 extends over 12 amino acids. The germline V gene encodes CDR1 SGHDN and CDR2 FVKESK. Donors included only healthy HIV-negative adults lacking recent acute infections or vaccinations. The sequence came from a man aged 18 to 29 in good health. Some clones in this sample may be carry-over from other donors' samples. Material: naive CD4+ T cells from PBMCs. Stated subset: CD45RA+ positively selected. The chain links TRBV14 to TRBJ2-7; 9 nucleotides align to TRBD1. In DNA form, the CDR3 reads TGTGCCAGCGGACAGGGGAGGGACGAGCAGTACTTC. Its translation: CASGQGRDEQYF.